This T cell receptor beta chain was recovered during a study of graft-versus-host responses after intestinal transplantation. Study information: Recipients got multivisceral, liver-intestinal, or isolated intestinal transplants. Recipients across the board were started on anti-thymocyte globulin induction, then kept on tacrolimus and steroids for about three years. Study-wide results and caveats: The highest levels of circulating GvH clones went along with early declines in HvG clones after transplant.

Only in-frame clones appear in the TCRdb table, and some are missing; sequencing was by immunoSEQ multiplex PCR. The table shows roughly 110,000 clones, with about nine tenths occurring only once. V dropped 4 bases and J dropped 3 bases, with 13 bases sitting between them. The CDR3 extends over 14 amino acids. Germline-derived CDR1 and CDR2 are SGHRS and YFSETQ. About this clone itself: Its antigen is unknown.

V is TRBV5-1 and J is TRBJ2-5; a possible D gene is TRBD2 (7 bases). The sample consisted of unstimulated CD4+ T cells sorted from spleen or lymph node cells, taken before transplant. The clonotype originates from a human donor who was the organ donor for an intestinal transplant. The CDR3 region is CASSGGGGEETQYF. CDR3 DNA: TGCGCCAGCAGCGGAGGGGGAGGGGAAGAGACCCAGTACTTC.